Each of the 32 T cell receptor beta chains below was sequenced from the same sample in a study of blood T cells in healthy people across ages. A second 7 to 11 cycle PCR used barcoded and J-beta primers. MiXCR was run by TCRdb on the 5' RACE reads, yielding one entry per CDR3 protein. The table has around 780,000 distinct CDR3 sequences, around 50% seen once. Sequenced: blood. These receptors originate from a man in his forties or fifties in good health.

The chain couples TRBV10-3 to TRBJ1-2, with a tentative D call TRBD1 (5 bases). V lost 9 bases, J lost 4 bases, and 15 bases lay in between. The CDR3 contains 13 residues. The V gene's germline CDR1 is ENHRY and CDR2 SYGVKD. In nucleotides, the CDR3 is TGTGCCATGGGAGAGGGGCAGAGCTATGGCTACACCTTC. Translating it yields CAMGEGQSYGYTF.

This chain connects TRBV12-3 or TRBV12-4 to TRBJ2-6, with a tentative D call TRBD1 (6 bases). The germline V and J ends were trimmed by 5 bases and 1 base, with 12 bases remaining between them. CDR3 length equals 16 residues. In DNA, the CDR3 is TGTGCCAGCAGTGAAACAGGGATGTCTGGGGCCAACGTCCTGACTTTC. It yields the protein CASSETGMSGANVLTF.

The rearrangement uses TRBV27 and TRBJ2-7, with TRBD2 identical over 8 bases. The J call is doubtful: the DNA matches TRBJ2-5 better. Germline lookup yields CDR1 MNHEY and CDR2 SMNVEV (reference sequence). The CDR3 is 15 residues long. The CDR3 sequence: CASSYRTSLQETQYF. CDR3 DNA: TGTGCCAGCAGTTACAGGACTAGCCTCCAAGAGACCCAGTACTTC.

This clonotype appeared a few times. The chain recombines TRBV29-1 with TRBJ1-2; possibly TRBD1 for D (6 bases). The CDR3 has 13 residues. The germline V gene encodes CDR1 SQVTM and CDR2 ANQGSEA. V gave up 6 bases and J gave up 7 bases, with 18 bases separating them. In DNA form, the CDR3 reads TGCAGCGTCGGGGAGGGGGGCAGTGGTGGCTACACCTTC. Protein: CSVGEGGSGGYTF.

The CDR3 nucleotides are TGCGCCAGCAGCCAAGGGGGATCTAGGACGAATGAGCAGTACTTC. Protein sequence: CASSQGGSRTNEQYF. The chain combines TRBV4-3 with TRBJ2-5; no definite D call. V lost 1 base and J 11 bases, leaving 20 bases between the germline ends. The CDR3 length is 15 residues. Germline V lookup: CDR1 LGHNA, CDR2 YSLEER.

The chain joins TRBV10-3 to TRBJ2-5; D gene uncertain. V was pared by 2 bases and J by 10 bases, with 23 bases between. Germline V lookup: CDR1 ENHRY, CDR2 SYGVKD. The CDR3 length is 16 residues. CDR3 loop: CAISETPWASHRSQYF. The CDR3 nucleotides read TGTGCCATCAGTGAGACCCCCTGGGCATCACACCGTAGCCAGTACTTC.

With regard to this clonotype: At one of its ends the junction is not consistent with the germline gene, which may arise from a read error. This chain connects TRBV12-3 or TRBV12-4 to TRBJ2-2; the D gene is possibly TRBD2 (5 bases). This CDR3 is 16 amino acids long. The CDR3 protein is CASSFGPSGYSGQLFF. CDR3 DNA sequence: TGTGCCAGCAGTTTTGGTCCCTCGGGGTATTCCGGGCAGCTGTTTTTT.

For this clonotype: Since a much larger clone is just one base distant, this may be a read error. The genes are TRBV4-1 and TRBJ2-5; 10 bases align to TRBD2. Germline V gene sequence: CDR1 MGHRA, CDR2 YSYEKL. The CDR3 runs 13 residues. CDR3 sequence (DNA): TGCGCCAGCAGACAAGCGGGAGGGGAGACCCAGTACTTC. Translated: CASRQAGGETQYF.

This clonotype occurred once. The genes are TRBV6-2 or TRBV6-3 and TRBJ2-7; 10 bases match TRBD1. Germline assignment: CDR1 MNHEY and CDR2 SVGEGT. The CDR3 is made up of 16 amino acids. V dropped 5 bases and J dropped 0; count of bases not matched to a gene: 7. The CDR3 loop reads CASSSAGTGVSYEQYF. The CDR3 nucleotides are TGTGCCAGCAGTAGTGCCGGGACAGGGGTCTCCTACGAGCAGTACTTC.

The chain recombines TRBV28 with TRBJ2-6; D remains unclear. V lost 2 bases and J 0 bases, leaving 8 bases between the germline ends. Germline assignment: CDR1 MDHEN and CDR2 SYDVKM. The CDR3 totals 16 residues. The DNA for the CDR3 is TGTGCCAGCAGTTTAGGGTCAGTCTCTGGGGCCAACGTCCTGACTTTC. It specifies CASSLGSVSGANVLTF.

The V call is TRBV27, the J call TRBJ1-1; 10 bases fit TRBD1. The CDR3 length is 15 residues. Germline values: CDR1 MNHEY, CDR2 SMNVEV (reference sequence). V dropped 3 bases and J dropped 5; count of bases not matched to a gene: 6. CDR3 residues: CASSFRRTGGTEAFF. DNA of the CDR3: TGTGCCAGCAGTTTCAGGAGGACAGGGGGGACTGAAGCTTTCTTT.

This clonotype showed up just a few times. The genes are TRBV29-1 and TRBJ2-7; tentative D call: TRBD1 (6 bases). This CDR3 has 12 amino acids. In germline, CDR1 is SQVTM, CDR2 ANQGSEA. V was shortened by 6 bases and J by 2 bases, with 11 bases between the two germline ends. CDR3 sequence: CSVQDSTYEQYF. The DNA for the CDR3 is TGCAGCGTCCAGGACAGTACCTACGAGCAGTACTTC.

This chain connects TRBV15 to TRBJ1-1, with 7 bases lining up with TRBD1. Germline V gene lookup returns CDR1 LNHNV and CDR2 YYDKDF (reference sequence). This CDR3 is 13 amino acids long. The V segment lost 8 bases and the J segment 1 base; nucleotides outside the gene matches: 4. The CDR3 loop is CATSGTENTEAFF. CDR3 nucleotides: TGTGCCACCTCCGGGACAGAGAACACTGAAGCTTTCTTT.

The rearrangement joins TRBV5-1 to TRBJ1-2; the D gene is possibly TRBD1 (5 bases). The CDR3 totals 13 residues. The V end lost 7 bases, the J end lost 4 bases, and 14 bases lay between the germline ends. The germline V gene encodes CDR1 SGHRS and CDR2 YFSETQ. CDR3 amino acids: CASGGIPFYGYTF. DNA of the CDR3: TGCGCCAGCGGGGGGATCCCGTTCTATGGCTACACCTTC.

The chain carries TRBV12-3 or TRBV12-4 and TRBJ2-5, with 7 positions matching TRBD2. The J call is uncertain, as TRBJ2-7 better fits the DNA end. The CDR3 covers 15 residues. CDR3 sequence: CASSPGSAGYYEQYF. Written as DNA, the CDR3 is TGTGCCAGCAGTCCAGGATCAGCGGGATACTACGAGCAGTACTTC.

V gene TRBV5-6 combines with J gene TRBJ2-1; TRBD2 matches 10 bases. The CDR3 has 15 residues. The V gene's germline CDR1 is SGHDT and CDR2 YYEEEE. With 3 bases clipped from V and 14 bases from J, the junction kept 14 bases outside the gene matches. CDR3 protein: CASSSQGLALPQEFF. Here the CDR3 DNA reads TGTGCCAGCAGCTCCCAGGGACTAGCGCTCCCCCAGGAGTTCTTC.

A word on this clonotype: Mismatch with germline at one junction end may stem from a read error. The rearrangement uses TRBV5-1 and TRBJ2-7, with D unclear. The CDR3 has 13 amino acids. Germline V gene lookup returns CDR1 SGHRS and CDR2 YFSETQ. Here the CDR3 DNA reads TGCGCCGGCAGCTTGGGTACGGTGACGGAGCAGTACTTC. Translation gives CAGSLGTVTEQYF.

CDR3 sequence: CASSINELGQTLPETQYF. DNA of the CDR3: TGTGCCAGCAGTATCAATGAGTTGGGACAGACACTCCCAGAGACCCAGTACTTC. The chain has TRBV27 and TRBJ2-7; TRBD1 matches at 7 bases. Matching the DNA end better, TRBJ2-5 makes the J call doubtful. The CDR3 sequence is 18 residues long. Germline V lookup: CDR1 MNHEY, CDR2 SMNVEV (reference sequence).

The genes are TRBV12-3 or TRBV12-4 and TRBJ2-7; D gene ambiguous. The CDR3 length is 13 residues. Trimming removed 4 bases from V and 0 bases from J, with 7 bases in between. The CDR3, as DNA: TGTGCCAGCAGTTCGGTAATCTCCTACGAGCAGTACTTC. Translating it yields CASSSVISYEQYF.

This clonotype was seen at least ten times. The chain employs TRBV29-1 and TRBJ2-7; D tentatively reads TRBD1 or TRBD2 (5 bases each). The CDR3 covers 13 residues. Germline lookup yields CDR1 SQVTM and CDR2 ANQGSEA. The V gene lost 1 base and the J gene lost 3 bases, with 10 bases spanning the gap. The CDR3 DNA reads TGCAGCGTTGAAGCCGGGACGAGCTACGAGCAGTACTTC. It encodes CSVEAGTSYEQYF.

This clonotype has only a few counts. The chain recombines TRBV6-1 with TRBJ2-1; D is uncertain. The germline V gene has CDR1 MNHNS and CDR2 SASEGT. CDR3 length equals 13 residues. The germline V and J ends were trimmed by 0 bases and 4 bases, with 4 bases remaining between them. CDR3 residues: CASSEASYNEQFF. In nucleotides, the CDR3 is TGTGCCAGCAGTGAAGCAAGTTACAATGAGCAGTTCTTC.

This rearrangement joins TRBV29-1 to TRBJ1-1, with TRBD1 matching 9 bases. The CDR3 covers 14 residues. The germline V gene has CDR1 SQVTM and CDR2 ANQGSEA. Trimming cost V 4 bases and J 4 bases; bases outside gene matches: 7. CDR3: CSVASGTGITEAFF. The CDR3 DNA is TGCAGCGTTGCCTCCGGGACAGGGATCACTGAAGCTTTCTTT.

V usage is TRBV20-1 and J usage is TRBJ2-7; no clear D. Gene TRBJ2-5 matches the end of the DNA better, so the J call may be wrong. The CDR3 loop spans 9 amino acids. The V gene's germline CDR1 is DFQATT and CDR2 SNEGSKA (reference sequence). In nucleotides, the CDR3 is TGCAGTGCTACAGAGACCCAGTACTTC. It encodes CSATETQYF.

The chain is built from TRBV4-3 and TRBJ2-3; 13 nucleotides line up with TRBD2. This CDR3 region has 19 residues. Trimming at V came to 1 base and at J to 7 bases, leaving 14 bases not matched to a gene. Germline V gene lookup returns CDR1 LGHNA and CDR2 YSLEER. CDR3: CASSQVGLAGEGLVNTQYF. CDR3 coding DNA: TGCGCCAGCAGCCAAGTCGGACTAGCGGGAGAGGGGTTAGTGAATACGCAGTATTTT.

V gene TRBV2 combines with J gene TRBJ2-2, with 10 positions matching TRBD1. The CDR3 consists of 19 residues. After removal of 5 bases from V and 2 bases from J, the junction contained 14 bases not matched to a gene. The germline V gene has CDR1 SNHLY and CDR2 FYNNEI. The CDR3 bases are TGTGCCAGCAGTCGATTGACAGGGGGCGCGTTCTCTAACACCGGGGAGCTGTTTTTT. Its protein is CASSRLTGGAFSNTGELFF.

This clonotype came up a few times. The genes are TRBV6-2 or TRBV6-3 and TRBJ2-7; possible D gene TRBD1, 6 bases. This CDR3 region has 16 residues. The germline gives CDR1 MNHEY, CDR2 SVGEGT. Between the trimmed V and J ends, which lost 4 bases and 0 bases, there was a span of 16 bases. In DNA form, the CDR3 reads TGTGCCAGCAGTTTCCCCCACGGACAGAGCTCCTACGAGCAGTACTTC. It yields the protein CASSFPHGQSSYEQYF.

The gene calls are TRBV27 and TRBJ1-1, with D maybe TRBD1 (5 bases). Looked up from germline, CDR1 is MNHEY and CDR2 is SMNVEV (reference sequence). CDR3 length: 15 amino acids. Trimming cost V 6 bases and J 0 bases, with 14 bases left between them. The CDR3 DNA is TGTGCCAGCAGCTCCCCAGGGCTCTTGAACACTGAAGCTTTCTTT. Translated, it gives CASSSPGLLNTEAFF.

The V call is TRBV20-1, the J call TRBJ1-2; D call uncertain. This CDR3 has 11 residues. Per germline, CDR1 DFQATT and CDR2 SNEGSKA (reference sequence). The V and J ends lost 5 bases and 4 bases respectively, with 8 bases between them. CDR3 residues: CSAQTAYGYTF. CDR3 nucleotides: TGCAGTGCTCAAACAGCCTATGGCTACACCTTC.

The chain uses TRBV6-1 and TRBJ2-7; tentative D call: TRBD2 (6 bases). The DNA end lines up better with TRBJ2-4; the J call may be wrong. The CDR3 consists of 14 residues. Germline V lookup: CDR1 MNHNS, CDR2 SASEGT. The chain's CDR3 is CASRRDFSKNIQYF. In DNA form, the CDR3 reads TGTGCCAGCCGAAGGGACTTTAGCAAAAACATTCAGTACTTC.

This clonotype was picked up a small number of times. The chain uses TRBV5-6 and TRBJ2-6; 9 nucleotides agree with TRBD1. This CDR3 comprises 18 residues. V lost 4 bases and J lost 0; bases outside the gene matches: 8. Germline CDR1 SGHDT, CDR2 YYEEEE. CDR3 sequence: CASSPGTGIYSGANVLTF. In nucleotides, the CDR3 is TGTGCCAGCAGCCCAGGGACAGGGATTTACTCTGGGGCCAACGTCCTGACTTTC.

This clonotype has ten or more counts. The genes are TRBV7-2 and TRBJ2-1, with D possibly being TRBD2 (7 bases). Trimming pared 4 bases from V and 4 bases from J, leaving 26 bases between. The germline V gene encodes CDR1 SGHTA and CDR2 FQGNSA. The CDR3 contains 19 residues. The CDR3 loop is CASSSTLPRGGVSYNEQFF. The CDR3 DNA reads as TGTGCCAGCAGCTCCACCCTACCGAGGGGGGGAGTAAGTTACAATGAGCAGTTCTTC.

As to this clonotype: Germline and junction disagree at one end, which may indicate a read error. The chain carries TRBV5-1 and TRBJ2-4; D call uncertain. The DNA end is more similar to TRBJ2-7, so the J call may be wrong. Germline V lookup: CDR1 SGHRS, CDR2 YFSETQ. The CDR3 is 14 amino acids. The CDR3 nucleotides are TGTGCCAGCAGTTTAACCGGTAGCACCTACGAGCAGTACTTC. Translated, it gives CASSLTGSTYEQYF.